This T cell receptor beta chain was documented in a study of Tregs in tolerant kidney transplant recipients. Method: immunoSEQ multiplex PCR; TCRdb's copy keeps in-frame clones and lacks some. This repertoire shows around 230,000 clones, about 86% found once; its top ten account for approximately 0.69%. V dropped 4 bases and J dropped 0 bases, with 12 bases sitting between them. The length of the CDR3 is 15 residues. CDR1 is KGHSH, CDR2 LQKENI, per germline. CD4+CD25+CD127- Tregs, CD4+CD25- non-Tregs, CD4 and CD8 cells were sorted. The receptor was derived from a human donor in good health. V usage is TRBV18 and J usage is TRBJ2-5; tentative D call: TRBD1 (6 bases). The sample was CD4+ T cells from blood. CDR3 loop: CASSRTANNQETQYF. As DNA, the CDR3 is TGTGCCAGCTCACGGACAGCCAACAACCAAGAGACCCAGTACTTC.